This T cell receptor (beta chain) was identified during a study of blood T cell repertoires in COVID-19. The germline V gene encodes CDR1 SQVTM and CDR2 ANQGSEA. V lost 7 bases, J lost 8 bases, and 14 bases lay in between. This CDR3 spans 11 amino acids. The protocol was immunoSEQ multiplex PCR, while the TCRdb copy is restricted to in-frame clones and leaves out a portion. The table shows under 200,000 clones, with 65% to 85% occurring only once. The clonotype originates from a woman of 80 years or more with acute or convalescent COVID-19. The genes are TRBV29-1 and TRBJ1-2; a possible D gene is TRBD1 (6 bases). Material for sequencing was peripheral blood. The CDR3 reads CSALGQSGYTF. CDR3 in DNA: TGCAGCGCCCTTGGACAGTCGGGCTACACCTTC.